This TCR beta chain is from a study of blood T cell repertoires in COVID-19. The CDR3 consists of 16 residues. The V and J ends lost 0 bases and 1 base respectively, with 12 bases between them. CDR1 is MNHEY and CDR2 is SMNVEV in the germline V gene (reference sequence). Some clones are missing from TCRdb's copy, which holds only in-frame ones; the method was immunoSEQ multiplex PCR. Of around 270,000 clones in the sample, approximately 86% were seen once. V usage is TRBV27 and J usage is TRBJ1-2; D remains ambiguous. Source material: peripheral blood. The TCR comes from a man in his forties or fifties who had recovered from COVID-19. The CDR3 bases are TGTGCCAGCAGTTTATCGTCCCCGGGATTTAACTATGGCTACACCTTC. This translates into CASSLSSPGFNYGYTF.